The next 7 T cell receptor beta chains were all read from a single sample in a study of blood T cell repertoires in COVID-19. Assay used: immunoSEQ multiplex PCR; TCRdb lists only in-frame clones, some missing. Here the sample spans roughly 350,000 clones, about nine tenths being singletons. Sequencing used peripheral blood. All receptors come from a woman in her seventies with COVID-19, enrolled during active disease.

The rearrangement uses TRBV5-1 and TRBJ2-7; 9 bases are a match to TRBD1. The junction had 15 bases not matched to a gene; V was cut back by 4 bases and J by 4 bases. The CDR3 has 17 amino acids. Germline V gene sequence: CDR1 SGHRS, CDR2 YFSETQ. The CDR3 bases are TGCGCCAGCAGCGCACCCATTACCGGGACAGGGAGATACGAGCAGTACTTC. Residues: CASSAPITGTGRYEQYF.

The genes are TRBV9 and TRBJ2-2; D uncertain. The CDR3 has 15 residues. V was cut by 0 bases and J by 6 bases, with 12 bases left in between. Germline CDR1 is SGDLS and CDR2 is YYNGEE. In DNA form, the CDR3 reads TGTGCCAGCAGCGTAGGGTCAGATGTGGCCGGGGAGCTGTTTTTT. Amino acids: CASSVGSDVAGELFF.

V is TRBV9 and J is TRBJ1-2, with 8 positions matching TRBD1. Germline values: CDR1 SGDLS, CDR2 YYNGEE. The J segment lost 4 bases and the V segment lost 0 bases, leaving 11 bases of the junction unmatched. The CDR3 extends over 17 amino acids. CDR3 region: CASSVGKEQGATYGYTF. CDR3 coding DNA: TGTGCCAGCAGCGTAGGGAAGGAGCAGGGGGCTACCTATGGCTACACCTTC.

The CDR3 sequence: CASSQTGIASTDTQYF. DNA for the CDR3: TGCGCCAGCAGCCAAACGGGGATTGCTAGCACAGATACGCAGTATTTT. The chain couples TRBV4-3 to TRBJ2-3, with a weak D call TRBD2 (5 bases). CDR1 and CDR2 (germline): LGHNA, YSLEER. The V gene lost 2 bases and the J gene lost 0 bases, with 12 bases spanning the gap. The CDR3 consists of 16 residues.

This sequence joins TRBV7-9 and TRBJ2-2, with TRBD1 matching over 11 bases. Germline CDR1 reads SEHNR; CDR2 reads FQNEAQ (reference sequence). The CDR3 loop spans 17 amino acids. V gave up 4 bases and J gave up 0 bases; unmatched junction bases: 4. The CDR3 DNA sequence: TGTGCCAGCAGCTATGGACAGGGGGCCACGAACACCGGGGAGCTGTTTTTT. Translation: CASSYGQGATNTGELFF.

The chain is built from TRBV28 and TRBJ1-1, with D possibly matching TRBD1 (5 bases). CDR3 length: 15 amino acids. Germline CDR1 is MDHEN and CDR2 is SYDVKM. Trimming took off 1 base at V and 6 bases at J, with 15 bases between the two ends. CDR3 coding DNA: TGTGCCAGCAGTTTATTAGTAGGGGTTGGTGCTGAAGCTTTCTTT. It specifies CASSLLVGVGAEAFF.

This chain links TRBV25-1 with TRBJ1-4; 10 bases align to TRBD1. The CDR3 has 14 residues. The trim removed 4 bases at V and 7 bases at J, leaving 3 bases unmatched. The germline CDR1 and CDR2 sequences are MGHDK and SYGVNS. The CDR3 here is CASSARTGGEKLFF. CDR3 in DNA: TGTGCCAGCAGTGCCCGGACAGGGGGTGAAAAACTGTTTTTT.